Shown below are 14 T cell receptor beta chains from a single sample sequenced in a study of identical twins. TCRdb passed the 5' RACE reads through MiXCR, listing each CDR3 protein once. The sample contains approximately 190,000 distinct CDR3 sequences, approximately 16% of which appear only once. The same specimen was also included in a second study, on T cells expressing NK-cell markers.

Sequencing input: CD8+ T cells sorted from blood. The receptors were gathered from a woman between 18 and 29 years old in good health.

In this sample, this clonotype turned up a few times. The chain recombines TRBV7-2 with TRBJ1-1, with a tentative D call TRBD1 (6 bases). The CDR3 spans 16 residues. The V end was cut by 6 bases, the J end by 4 bases, with 21 bases between. Germline values: CDR1 SGHTA, CDR2 FQGNSA. This CDR3 reads CASSLYDRQIRTEAFF. The CDR3 bases are TGTGCCAGCAGTTTGTACGACAGGCAAATTCGCACTGAAGCTTTCTTT.

The gene calls are TRBV12-3 or TRBV12-4 and TRBJ2-1; a weak D match, TRBD2 (6 bases). V gave up 8 bases and J gave up 3 bases, with 11 bases separating them. This CDR3 comprises 13 residues. CDR3 region: CASVGGFYNEQFF. CDR3 DNA sequence: TGTGCCAGCGTGGGGGGTTTCTACAATGAGCAGTTCTTC.

This sequence joins TRBV5-1 and TRBJ2-5; 7 bases map to TRBD1. V dropped 8 bases and J dropped 4; count of bases not matched to a gene: 11. CDR1 and CDR2 (germline): SGHRS, YFSETQ. The CDR3 has 14 amino acids. CDR3 nucleotide sequence: TGCGCCAGGGACCGACAGGGCCCCGGAGAGACCCAGTACTTC. Its protein is CARDRQGPGETQYF.

There are a few counts of this clonotype. V is TRBV7-3 and J is TRBJ2-1, with D possibly being TRBD1 (5 bases). The CDR3 is 13 amino acids. CDR1 and CDR2 (germline): SGHTA, FQGTGA. V lost 4 bases to trimming and J lost 4 bases, with 8 bases between them. CDR3 residues: CASSSDTYNEQFF. The CDR3 DNA sequence: TGTGCCAGCAGCTCGGACACTTACAATGAGCAGTTCTTC.

V gene TRBV10-3 combines with J gene TRBJ2-7; 10 nucleotides line up with TRBD1. Germline V CDR1 and CDR2: ENHRY, SYGVKD. This CDR3 is 13 amino acids long. Trimming at V came to 8 bases and at J to 2 bases, leaving 3 bases not matched to a gene. The CDR3 spells CAIGGTGAYEQYF. For the CDR3, the DNA is TGTGCCATCGGCGGGACAGGGGCCTACGAGCAGTACTTC.

This clonotype appeared a few times. V is TRBV27 and J is TRBJ2-1, with TRBD2 identical over 11 bases. From germline, CDR1 is MNHEY and CDR2 SMNVEV (reference sequence). The V segment lost 7 bases and the J segment 7 bases; nucleotides outside the gene matches: 9. This CDR3 comprises 15 residues. The CDR3, as DNA: TGTGCCAGCACTCCTGGGCTAGCGGGAGGAAATGAGCAGTTCTTC. Amino acid sequence: CASTPGLAGGNEQFF.

V gene TRBV6-1 combines with J gene TRBJ2-4; 8 nucleotides line up with TRBD2. The V segment lost 5 bases and the J segment 3 bases; nucleotides outside the gene matches: 3. The CDR3 contains 14 residues. In germline, CDR1 is MNHNS, CDR2 SASEGT. DNA of the CDR3: TGTGCCAGCAGTCTTAGCGGGGTCAAAAACATTCAGTACTTC. Its translation: CASSLSGVKNIQYF.

The CDR3 bases are TGTGCCAGCAGCGCACCCGCCGGAGGGAGGGGGTTCCCCGGGGAGCTGTTTTTT. Translated, it gives CASSAPAGGRGFPGELFF. The V call is TRBV9, the J call TRBJ2-2; D might be TRBD2 (7 bases). V gave up 3 bases and J gave up 6 bases, with 24 bases separating them. CDR3 length: 18 amino acids. Germline V gene sequence: CDR1 SGDLS, CDR2 YYNGEE.

This rearrangement joins TRBV2 to TRBJ2-7; D perhaps matches TRBD2 (5 bases). The CDR3 length is 15 residues. The germline V and J ends were trimmed by 4 bases and 6 bases, with 19 bases remaining between them. CDR1 SNHLY and CDR2 FYNNEI come from the germline V gene. The CDR3, as DNA: TGTGCCAGCAGTGGAACTAGAGATGTTGGTCGCGAGCAGTACTTC. It is translated as CASSGTRDVGREQYF. Complete variable domain (other parts from reference TRBV2 and TRBJ2-7): EPEVTQTPSHQVTQMGQEVILRCVPISNHLYFYWYRQILGQKVEFLVSFYNNEISEKSEIFDDQFSVERPDGSNFTLKIRSTKLEDSAMYFCASSGTRDVGREQYFGPGTRLTVT.

This clonotype has just a few counts. The chain recombines TRBV9 with TRBJ1-2; 7 nucleotides align to TRBD1. Germline-derived CDR1 and CDR2 are SGDLS and YYNGEE. V was clipped by 3 bases and J by 1 base; unmatched bases: 6. This CDR3 is built from 15 residues. The CDR3 reads CASSEGTDLNYGYTF. The CDR3 nucleotides are TGTGCCAGCAGCGAGGGGACAGACCTTAACTATGGCTACACCTTC.

There are a few counts of this clonotype. The chain is built from TRBV7-2 and TRBJ2-1; TRBD2 is a possible D gene (6 bases). CDR1 and CDR2 from the germline V gene are SGHTA and FQGNSA. Trimming pared 3 bases from V and 6 bases from J, leaving 9 bases between. CDR3 length equals 13 residues. CDR3 residues: CASSLSSVNEQFF. CDR3 coding DNA: TGTGCCAGCAGCTTGTCTAGCGTCAATGAGCAGTTCTTC.

This clonotype was seen more than once but under ten times. The V call is TRBV9, the J call TRBJ2-2, with 7 nucleotides matching TRBD2. V dropped 1 base and J dropped 4; count of bases not matched to a gene: 4. Germline values: CDR1 SGDLS, CDR2 YYNGEE. The CDR3 covers 15 residues. CDR3 coding DNA: TGTGCCAGCAGCGTAAAAGCGGGACCCACCGGGGAGCTGTTTTTT. Translating gives CASSVKAGPTGELFF.

This clonotype is medium-sized in the sample. This chain links TRBV6-2 or TRBV6-3 with TRBJ2-1; TRBD1 or TRBD2 may be the D gene (5 bases each). This CDR3 spans 14 amino acids. Deletions cut 2 bases from V and 2 bases from J, with 7 bases between. Germline V CDR1 and CDR2: MNHEY, SVGEGT. The CDR3 DNA reads TGTGCCAGCAGTTACGGGACGGCCTACAATGAGCAGTTCTTC. Residues: CASSYGTAYNEQFF.

The chain couples TRBV12-3 or TRBV12-4 to TRBJ2-5, with TRBD2 matching over 7 bases. V lost 5 bases and J lost 4; bases outside the gene matches: 7. CDR3 size: 14 residues. The CDR3 DNA follows: TGTGCCAGCAGTACAGCGGGGAGTGCAGAGACCCAGTACTTC. This codes for CASSTAGSAETQYF.